Sequencing of this T cell receptor (beta chain) was carried out in a study of cytomegalovirus exposure and HLA in healthy donors. Regarding the study as a whole: Later, TCR association rates were found to vary by HLA locus, highest for DRB1 and lowest for HLA-C.

Each donor was nominally healthy when sampled (though unrecorded immune exposures were likely). Vbeta (60) and Jbeta (13) primers were used in the PCR. The data were produced by immunoSEQ multiplex PCR, yet TCRdb's version contains in-frame clones alone and is incomplete. This table holds 96,000 or so clones. Points on this clone: Its antigen is currently unknown.

The germline V gene has CDR1 SGHRS and CDR2 YFSETQ. The CDR3 totals 16 residues. Trimming removed 3 bases from V and 1 base from J; junction bases left unmatched: 4. Sequenced material: PBMCs. This TCR derives from a girl aged 10 to 17 in good health and CMV-seropositive. V is TRBV5-1 and J is TRBJ2-6; 7 bases are a match to TRBD1. CDR3 in amino acids: CASSWTGVSGANVLTF. For the CDR3, the DNA is TGCGCCAGCAGCTGGACAGGAGTTTCTGGGGCCAACGTCCTGACTTTC.